A single sample is the source of the 15 T cell receptor beta chains below, sequenced in a study of cytomegalovirus exposure and HLA in healthy donors. PCR was performed using 60 Vbeta and 13 Jbeta primers. Sequenced by immunoSEQ multiplex PCR; TCRdb stores in-frame clones only, minus some. The table records about 150,000 clones, approximately 85% of them present only once. Sequencing input: PBMCs. All receptors derive from a man aged 50 to 60 in good health and CMV-seropositive.

In DNA form, the CDR3 reads TGTGCCAGCAGCTTAGCGAATAGCCACCTACAAGAGACCCAGTACTTC. It is translated as CASSLANSHLQETQYF. The J gene is TRBJ2-5, the V gene TRBV7-8; unclear D gene. This CDR3 contains 16 residues. V was shortened by 0 bases and J by 2 bases, with 13 bases between the two germline ends. Germline CDR1 SGHVS, CDR2 FQNEAQ.

The V call is TRBV7-9, the J call TRBJ2-3; TRBD2 matches at 12 bases. Germline V lookup: CDR1 SEHNR, CDR2 FQNEAQ (reference sequence). The CDR3 sequence is 16 residues long. V trimming: 1 base; J trimming: 3 bases; junction bases outside the gene matches: 2. The CDR3 region has the DNA TGTGCCAGCAGCTTAGTAGGACTAGCGGGAACAGATACGCAGTATTTT. Translated: CASSLVGLAGTDTQYF.

The rearrangement joins TRBV11-3 to TRBJ2-1; TRBD1 aligns across 8 bases. This CDR3 comprises 16 residues. CDR1 and CDR2 (germline): SGHNT, YENEEA. V shed 4 bases, J shed 1 base, and the junction held 6 bases outside the gene matches. The CDR3 coding sequence is TGTGCCAGCAGCTCCCGACAGGGGATGTCCTACAATGAGCAGTTCTTC. Protein: CASSSRQGMSYNEQFF.

The rearrangement joins TRBV18 to TRBJ2-2, with a weak D call TRBD1 (5 bases). V was pared by 2 bases and J by 0 bases, with 10 bases between. CDR1 KGHSH and CDR2 LQKENI come from the germline V gene. This CDR3 is built from 16 residues. The CDR3 DNA reads as TGTGCCAGCTCACCAATTCCAGGGACGAACACCGGGGAGCTGTTTTTT. This encodes CASSPIPGTNTGELFF.

This clone was observed a few times. This chain links TRBV6-1 with TRBJ2-1, with 7 bases identical to TRBD2. This CDR3 comprises 17 residues. With 1 base clipped from V and 4 bases from J, the junction kept 10 bases outside the gene matches. Per the germline V gene, CDR1 is MNHNS and CDR2 is SASEGT. Here the CDR3 DNA reads TGTGCCAGCAGTGAAGGATCAGCGGGACGAAGATACAATGAGCAGTTCTTC. Protein product: CASSEGSAGRRYNEQFF.

The chain joins TRBV6-5 to TRBJ1-5; 7 positions agree with TRBD1. Germline CDR1 is MNHEY and CDR2 is SVGAGI. Losses at the gene ends were 0 bases for V and 11 bases for J; bases not matched to a gene: 7. The CDR3 length is 14 residues. The CDR3 sequence: CASSYSIRQGAQHF. The CDR3 DNA reads as TGTGCCAGCAGTTACTCGATCAGACAGGGTGCCCAGCATTTT.

The genes are TRBV15 and TRBJ2-3; 8 nucleotides match TRBD1. The CDR3 has 16 residues. The V gene end was trimmed by 1 base and the J gene end by 0 bases; junction bases not matched to a gene: 3. Germline V CDR1 and CDR2: LNHNV, YYDKDF (reference sequence). CDR3 nucleotides: TGTGCCACCAGCAGAGTTCAGGGGGCTAGCACAGATACGCAGTATTTT. Its translation: CATSRVQGASTDTQYF.

The V call is TRBV10-3, the J call TRBJ2-1; a possible D gene is TRBD2 (5 bases). CDR3 size: 14 residues. CDR1 is ENHRY and CDR2 is SYGVKD in the germline V gene. Trimming pared 0 bases from V and 6 bases from J, leaving 9 bases between. This chain's CDR3 is CAISESAGLNEQFF. The CDR3 DNA sequence: TGTGCCATCAGTGAGTCGGCGGGCCTCAATGAGCAGTTCTTC.

This sequence joins TRBV27 and TRBJ1-4, with unresolved D. Germline V CDR1 and CDR2: MNHEY, SMNVEV (reference sequence). The V and J ends lost 0 bases and 4 bases respectively, with 6 bases between them. The CDR3 contains 14 residues. The CDR3: CASSLSALNEKLFF. The CDR3 nucleotides are TGTGCCAGCAGTTTATCGGCCCTTAATGAAAAACTGTTTTTT.

The chain combines TRBV28 with TRBJ2-7; perhaps TRBD2 as D (6 bases). There are 15 residues in the CDR3. Germline V gene sequence: CDR1 MDHEN, CDR2 SYDVKM. V was trimmed by 5 bases and J by 4 bases, leaving 18 bases between them. The CDR3 spells CASSPPGVPQYEQYF. CDR3 bases: TGTGCCAGCAGTCCCCCGGGGGTTCCCCAATACGAGCAGTACTTC.

To note about this clone: Other DNA sequences of this sample code for an identical CDR3. The rearrangement joins TRBV28 to TRBJ2-7; no firm D call. The CDR3 has 12 amino acids. Germline loops: CDR1 MDHEN, CDR2 SYDVKM. Trimming cost V 6 bases and J 2 bases, with 8 bases left between them. The CDR3: CASRGFAYEQYF. CDR3 sequence (DNA): TGTGCCAGCAGGGGCTTTGCCTACGAGCAGTACTTC.

Remarks on this clone: The sample has other DNA sequences that encode this CDR3 too. The chain couples TRBV7-3 to TRBJ1-1; TRBD1 might be the D (5 bases). Per the germline V gene, CDR1 is SGHTA and CDR2 is FQGTGA. The CDR3 covers 13 residues. The V end lost 5 bases, the J end lost 1 base, and 8 bases lay between the germline ends. The CDR3 reads CASSRQPNTEAFF. The CDR3 DNA reads TGTGCCAGCAGCCGACAGCCGAACACTGAAGCTTTCTTT. The full variable domain, completed using reference TRBV7-3 and TRBJ1-1, is GAGVSQTPSNKVTEKGKYVELRCDPISGHTALYWYRQSLGQGPEFLIYFQGTGAADDSGLPNDRFFAVRPEGSVSTLKIQRTERGDSAVYLCASSRQPNTEAFFGQGTRLTVV.

This chain joins TRBV6-6 and TRBJ2-7, with 9 bases fitting TRBD1. Germline V gene sequence: CDR1 MNHNY, CDR2 SVGAGI (reference sequence). The CDR3 loop spans 14 amino acids. With 2 bases clipped from V and 3 bases from J, the junction kept 2 bases outside the gene matches. The CDR3 DNA follows: TGTGCCAGCAGTTACGCGGGACAGGGCTACGAGCAGTACTTC. It translates to CASSYAGQGYEQYF.

The chain uses TRBV27 and TRBJ1-2; possible D gene TRBD1, 6 bases. The CDR3 runs to 16 residues. Trimming took off 2 bases at V and 8 bases at J, with 21 bases between the two ends. Germline V lookup: CDR1 MNHEY, CDR2 SMNVEV (reference sequence). The DNA for the CDR3 is TGTGCCAGCAGTTTAATCATGCCTCAAGGACAGTCGGGCTACACCTTC. Translation: CASSLIMPQGQSGYTF.

The chain joins TRBV28 to TRBJ2-5, with TRBD2 as a possible D gene (5 bases). The CDR3 totals 15 residues. The V and J ends lost 2 bases and 0 bases respectively, with 10 bases between them. Germline assignment: CDR1 MDHEN and CDR2 SYDVKM. CDR3 nucleotides: TGTGCCAGCAGTTTACCGGGGAGTTACCAAGAGACCCAGTACTTC. Translated: CASSLPGSYQETQYF.